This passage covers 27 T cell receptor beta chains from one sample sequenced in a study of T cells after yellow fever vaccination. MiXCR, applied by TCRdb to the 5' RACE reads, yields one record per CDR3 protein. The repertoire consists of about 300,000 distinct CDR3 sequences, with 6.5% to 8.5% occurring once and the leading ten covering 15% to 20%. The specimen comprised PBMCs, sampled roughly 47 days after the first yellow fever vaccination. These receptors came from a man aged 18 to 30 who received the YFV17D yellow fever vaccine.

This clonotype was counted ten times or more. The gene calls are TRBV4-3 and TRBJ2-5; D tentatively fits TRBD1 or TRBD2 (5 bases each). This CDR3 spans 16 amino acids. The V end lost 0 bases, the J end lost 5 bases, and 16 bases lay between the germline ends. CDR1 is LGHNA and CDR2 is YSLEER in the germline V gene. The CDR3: CASSQDGRGREETQYF. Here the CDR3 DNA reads TGCGCCAGCAGCCAAGATGGTCGGGGCAGGGAGGAGACCCAGTACTTC.

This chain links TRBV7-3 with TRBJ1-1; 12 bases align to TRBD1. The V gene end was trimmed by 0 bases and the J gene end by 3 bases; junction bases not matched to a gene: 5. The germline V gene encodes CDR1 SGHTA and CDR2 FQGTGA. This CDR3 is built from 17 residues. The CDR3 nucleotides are TGTGCCAGCAGCTTAACGGGACAGGGGGCGCTGGACACTGAAGCTTTCTTT. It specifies CASSLTGQGALDTEAFF.

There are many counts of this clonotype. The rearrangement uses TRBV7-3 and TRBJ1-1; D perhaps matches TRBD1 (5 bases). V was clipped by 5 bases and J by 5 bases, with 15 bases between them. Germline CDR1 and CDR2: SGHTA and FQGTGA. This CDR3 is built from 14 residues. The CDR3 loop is CASSPGGGRTEAFF. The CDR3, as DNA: TGTGCCAGCAGCCCGGGGGGGGGGAGAACTGAAGCTTTCTTT.

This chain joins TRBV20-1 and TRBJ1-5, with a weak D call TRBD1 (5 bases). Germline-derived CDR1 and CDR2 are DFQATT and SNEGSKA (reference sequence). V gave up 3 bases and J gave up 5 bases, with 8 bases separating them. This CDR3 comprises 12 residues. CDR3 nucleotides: TGCAGTGCTAGGGGGGGGTATCAGCCCCAGCATTTT. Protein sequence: CSARGGYQPQHF.

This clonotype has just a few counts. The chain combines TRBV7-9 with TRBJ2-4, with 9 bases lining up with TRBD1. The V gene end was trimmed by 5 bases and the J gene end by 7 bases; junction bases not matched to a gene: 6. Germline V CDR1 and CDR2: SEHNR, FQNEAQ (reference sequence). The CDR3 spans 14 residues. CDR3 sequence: CASSTLGQGNIQYF. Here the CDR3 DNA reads TGTGCCAGCAGCACTTTGGGACAGGGCAACATTCAGTACTTC.

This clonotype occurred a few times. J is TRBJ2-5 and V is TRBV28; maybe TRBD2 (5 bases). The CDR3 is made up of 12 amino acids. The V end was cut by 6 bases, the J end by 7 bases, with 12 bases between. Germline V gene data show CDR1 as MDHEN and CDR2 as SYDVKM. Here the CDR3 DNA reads TGTGCCAGCAGCCTTAGCAGCGGGACCCAGTACTTC. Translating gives CASSLSSGTQYF.

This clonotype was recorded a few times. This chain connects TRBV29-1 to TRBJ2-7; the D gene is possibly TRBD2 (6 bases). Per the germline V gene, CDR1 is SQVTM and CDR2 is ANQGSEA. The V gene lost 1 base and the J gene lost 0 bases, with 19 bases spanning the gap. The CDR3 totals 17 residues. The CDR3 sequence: CSVEAPPHAGSSYEQYF. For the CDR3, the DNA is TGCAGCGTTGAAGCCCCCCCCCACGCGGGGAGCTCCTACGAGCAGTACTTC.

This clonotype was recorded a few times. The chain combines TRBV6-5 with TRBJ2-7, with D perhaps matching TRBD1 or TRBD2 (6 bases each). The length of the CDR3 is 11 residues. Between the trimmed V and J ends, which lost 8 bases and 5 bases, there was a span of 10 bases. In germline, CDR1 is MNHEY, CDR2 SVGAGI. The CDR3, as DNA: TGTGCCAGCTGGGGGGCCCACGAGCAGTACTTC. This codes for CASWGAHEQYF.

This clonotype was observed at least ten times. CDR3 in DNA: TGCAGCGTTGTCAGGGGCGCCGAAGATACGCAGTATTTT. Protein product: CSVVRGAEDTQYF. The gene calls are TRBV29-1 and TRBJ2-3; D is perhaps TRBD1 (6 bases). Deletions cut 4 bases from V and 5 bases from J, with 13 bases between. CDR3 size: 13 residues. Germline CDR1 and CDR2: SQVTM and ANQGSEA.

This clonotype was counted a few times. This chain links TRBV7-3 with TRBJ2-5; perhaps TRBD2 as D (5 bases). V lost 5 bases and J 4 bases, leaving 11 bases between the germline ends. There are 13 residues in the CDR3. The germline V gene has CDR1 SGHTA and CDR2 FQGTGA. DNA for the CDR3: TGTGCCAGCAGCAGGAGAGAGGGAGAGACCCAGTACTTC. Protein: CASSRREGETQYF.

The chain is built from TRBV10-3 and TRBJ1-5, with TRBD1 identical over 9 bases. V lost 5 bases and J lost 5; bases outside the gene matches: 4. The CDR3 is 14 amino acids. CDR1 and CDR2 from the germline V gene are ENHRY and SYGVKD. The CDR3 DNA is TGTGCCATCAGTAGGGACAGGGAATATCAGCCCCAGCATTTT. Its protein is CAISRDREYQPQHF.

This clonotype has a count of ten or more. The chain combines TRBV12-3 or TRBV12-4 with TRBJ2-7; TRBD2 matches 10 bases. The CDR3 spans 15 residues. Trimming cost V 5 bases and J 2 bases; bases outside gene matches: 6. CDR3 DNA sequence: TGTGCCAGCAGTCGTACTAGCGGGACAACCTACGAGCAGTACGTC. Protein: CASSRTSGTTYEQYV.

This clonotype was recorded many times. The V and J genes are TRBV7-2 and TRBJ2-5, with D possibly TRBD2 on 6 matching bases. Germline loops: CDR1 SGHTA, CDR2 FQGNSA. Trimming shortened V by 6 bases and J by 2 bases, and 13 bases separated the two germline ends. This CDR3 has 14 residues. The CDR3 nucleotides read TGTGCCAGCAGAGGGAGGAGCAAACAAGAGACCCAGTACTTC. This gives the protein CASRGRSKQETQYF.

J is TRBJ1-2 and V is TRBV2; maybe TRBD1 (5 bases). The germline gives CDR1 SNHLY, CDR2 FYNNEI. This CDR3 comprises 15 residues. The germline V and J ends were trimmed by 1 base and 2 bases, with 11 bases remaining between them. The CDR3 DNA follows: TGTGCCAGCAGTGAAGACGGGGGTAAGAACTATGGCTACACCTTC. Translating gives CASSEDGGKNYGYTF.

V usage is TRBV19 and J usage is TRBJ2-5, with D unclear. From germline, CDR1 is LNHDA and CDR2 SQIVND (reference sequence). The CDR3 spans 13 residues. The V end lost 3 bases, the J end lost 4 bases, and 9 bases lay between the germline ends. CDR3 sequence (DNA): TGTGCCAGTAGTATTACTAATGGAGAGACCCAGTACTTC. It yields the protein CASSITNGETQYF.

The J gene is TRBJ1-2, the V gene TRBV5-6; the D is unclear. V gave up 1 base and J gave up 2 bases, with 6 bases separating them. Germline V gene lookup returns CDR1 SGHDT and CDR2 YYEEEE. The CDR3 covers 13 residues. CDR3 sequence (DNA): TGTGCCAGCAGCTTGTTCCGGAACTATGGCTACACCTTC. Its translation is CASSLFRNYGYTF.

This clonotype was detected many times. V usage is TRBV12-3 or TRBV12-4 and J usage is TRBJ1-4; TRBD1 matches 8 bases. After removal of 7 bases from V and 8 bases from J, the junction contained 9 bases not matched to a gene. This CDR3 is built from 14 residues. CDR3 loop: CASILDRVGEKLFF. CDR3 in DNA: TGTGCCAGCATTCTGGACAGGGTAGGCGAAAAACTGTTTTTT.

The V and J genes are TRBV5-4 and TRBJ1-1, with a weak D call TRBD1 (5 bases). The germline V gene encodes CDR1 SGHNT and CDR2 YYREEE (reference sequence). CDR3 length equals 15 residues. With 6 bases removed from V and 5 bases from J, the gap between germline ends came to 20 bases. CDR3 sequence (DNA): TGTGCCAGCAAGACCGTAACGGGGGTGGATACTGAAGCTTTCTTT. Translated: CASKTVTGVDTEAFF. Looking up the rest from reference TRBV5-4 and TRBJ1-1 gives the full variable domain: ETGVTQSPTHLIKTRGQQVTLRCSSQSGHNTVSWYQQALGQGPQFIFQYYREEENGRGNFPPRFSGLQFPNYSSELNVNALELDDSALYLCASKTVTGVDTEAFFGQGTRLTVV.

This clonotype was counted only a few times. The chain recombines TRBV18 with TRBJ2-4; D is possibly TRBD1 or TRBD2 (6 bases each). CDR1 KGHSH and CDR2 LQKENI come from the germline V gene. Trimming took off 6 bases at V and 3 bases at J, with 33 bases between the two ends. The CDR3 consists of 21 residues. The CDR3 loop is CASSPTGLLRFWGAGKNIQYF. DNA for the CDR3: TGTGCCAGCTCCCCCACAGGGTTACTCCGATTTTGGGGGGCCGGCAAAAACATTCAGTACTTC.

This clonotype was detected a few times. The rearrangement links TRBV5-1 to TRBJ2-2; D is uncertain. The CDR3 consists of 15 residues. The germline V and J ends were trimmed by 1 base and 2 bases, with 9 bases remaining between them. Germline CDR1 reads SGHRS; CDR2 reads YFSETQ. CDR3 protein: CASSLKAGNTGELFF. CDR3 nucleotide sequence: TGCGCCAGCAGCTTGAAGGCAGGAAACACCGGGGAGCTGTTTTTT.

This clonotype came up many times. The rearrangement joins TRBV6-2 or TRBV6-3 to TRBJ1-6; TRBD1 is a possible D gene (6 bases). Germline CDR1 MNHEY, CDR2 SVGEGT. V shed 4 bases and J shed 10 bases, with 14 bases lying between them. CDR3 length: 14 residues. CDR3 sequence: CASSSLQGWSPLHF. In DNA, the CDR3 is TGTGCCAGCAGTTCTCTTCAGGGGTGGTCACCCCTCCACTTT.

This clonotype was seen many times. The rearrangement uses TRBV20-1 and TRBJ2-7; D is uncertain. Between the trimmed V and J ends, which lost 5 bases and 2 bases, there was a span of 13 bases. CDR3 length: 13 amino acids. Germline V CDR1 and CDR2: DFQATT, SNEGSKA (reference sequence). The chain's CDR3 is CSAQLTQPYEQYV. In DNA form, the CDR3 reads TGCAGTGCTCAGCTAACCCAACCCTACGAGCAGTACGTC.

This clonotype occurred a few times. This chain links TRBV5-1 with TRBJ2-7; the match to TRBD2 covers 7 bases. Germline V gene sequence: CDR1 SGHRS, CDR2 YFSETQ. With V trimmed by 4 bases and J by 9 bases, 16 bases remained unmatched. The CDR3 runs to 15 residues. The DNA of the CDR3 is TGCGCCAGCAGCCCGGGGGGTAGCAGGGACGCTGGGCAGTACGTC. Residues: CASSPGGSRDAGQYV.

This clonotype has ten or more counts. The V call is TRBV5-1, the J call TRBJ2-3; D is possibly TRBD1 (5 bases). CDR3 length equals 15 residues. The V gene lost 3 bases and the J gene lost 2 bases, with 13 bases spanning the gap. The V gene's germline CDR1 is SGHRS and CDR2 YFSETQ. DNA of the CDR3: TGCGCCAGCAGCTCAGCAGGGCGCGACACAGATACGCAGTATTTT. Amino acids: CASSSAGRDTDTQYF.

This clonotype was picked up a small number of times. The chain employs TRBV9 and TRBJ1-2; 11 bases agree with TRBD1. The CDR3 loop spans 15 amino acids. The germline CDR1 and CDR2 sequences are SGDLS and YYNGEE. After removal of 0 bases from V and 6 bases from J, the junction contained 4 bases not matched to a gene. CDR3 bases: TGTGCCAGCAGCGTAGGGCGGACAGGGGGCAATGGCTACACCTTC. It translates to CASSVGRTGGNGYTF.

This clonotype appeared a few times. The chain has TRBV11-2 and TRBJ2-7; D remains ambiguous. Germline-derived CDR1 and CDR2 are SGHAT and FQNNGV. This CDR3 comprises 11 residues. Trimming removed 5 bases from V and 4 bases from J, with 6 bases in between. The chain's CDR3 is CASSNGYEQYV. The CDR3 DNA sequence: TGTGCCAGCAGCAATGGTTACGAGCAGTACGTC.

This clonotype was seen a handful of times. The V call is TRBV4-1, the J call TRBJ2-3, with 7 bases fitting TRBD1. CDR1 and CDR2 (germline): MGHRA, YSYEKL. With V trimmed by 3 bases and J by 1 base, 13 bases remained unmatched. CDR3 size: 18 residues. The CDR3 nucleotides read TGCGCCAGCAGCCACCCACCAGTGGGTCAGGGGGGCACAGATACGCAGTATTTT. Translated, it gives CASSHPPVGQGGTDTQYF.